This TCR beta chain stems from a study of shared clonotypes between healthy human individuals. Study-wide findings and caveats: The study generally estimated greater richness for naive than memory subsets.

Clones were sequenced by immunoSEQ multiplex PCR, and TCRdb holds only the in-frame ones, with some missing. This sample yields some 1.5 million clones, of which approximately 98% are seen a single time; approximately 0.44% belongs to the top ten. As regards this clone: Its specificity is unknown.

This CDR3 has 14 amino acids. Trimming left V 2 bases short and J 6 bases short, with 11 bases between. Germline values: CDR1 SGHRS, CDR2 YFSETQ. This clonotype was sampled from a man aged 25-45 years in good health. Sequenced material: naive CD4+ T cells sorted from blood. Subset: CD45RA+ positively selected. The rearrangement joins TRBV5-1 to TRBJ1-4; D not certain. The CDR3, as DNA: TGCGCCAGCAGCTTCAGGAGCGGGGATGAAAAACTGTTTTTT. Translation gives CASSFRSGDEKLFF.